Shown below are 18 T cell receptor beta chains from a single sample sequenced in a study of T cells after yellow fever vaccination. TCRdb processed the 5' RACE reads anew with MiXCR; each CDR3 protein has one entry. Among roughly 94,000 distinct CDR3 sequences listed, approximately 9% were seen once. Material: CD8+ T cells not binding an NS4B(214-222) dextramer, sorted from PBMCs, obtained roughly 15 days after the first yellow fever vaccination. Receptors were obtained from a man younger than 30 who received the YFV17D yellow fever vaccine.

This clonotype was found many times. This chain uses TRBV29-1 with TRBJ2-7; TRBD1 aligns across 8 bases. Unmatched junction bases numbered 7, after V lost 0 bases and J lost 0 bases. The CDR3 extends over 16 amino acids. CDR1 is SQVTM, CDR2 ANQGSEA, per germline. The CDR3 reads CSVEDRDRTASYEQYF. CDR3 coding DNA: TGCAGCGTTGAAGATCGGGACAGGACAGCCTCCTACGAGCAGTACTTC.

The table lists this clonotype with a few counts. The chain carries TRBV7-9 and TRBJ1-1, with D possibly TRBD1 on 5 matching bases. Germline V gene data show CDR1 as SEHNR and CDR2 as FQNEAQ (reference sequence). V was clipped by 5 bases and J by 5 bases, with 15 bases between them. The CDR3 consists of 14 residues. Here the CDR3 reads CASSTWTSGTEAFF. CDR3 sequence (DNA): TGTGCCAGCAGCACCTGGACCTCAGGGACTGAAGCTTTCTTT.

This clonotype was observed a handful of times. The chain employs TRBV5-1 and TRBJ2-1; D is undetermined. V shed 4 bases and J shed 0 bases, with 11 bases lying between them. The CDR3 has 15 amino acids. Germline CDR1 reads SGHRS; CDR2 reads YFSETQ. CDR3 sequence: CASSKTRSSYNEQFF. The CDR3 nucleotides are TGCGCCAGCAGCAAGACTCGGAGCTCCTACAATGAGCAGTTCTTC.

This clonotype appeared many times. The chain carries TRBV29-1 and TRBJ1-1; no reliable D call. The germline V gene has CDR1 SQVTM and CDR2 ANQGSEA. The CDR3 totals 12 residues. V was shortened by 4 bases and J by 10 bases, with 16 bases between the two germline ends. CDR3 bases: TGCAGCGTTGTTAAGGGAGGGTATCGAGCTTTCTTT. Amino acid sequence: CSVVKGGYRAFF.

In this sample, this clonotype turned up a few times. CDR3 amino acids: CASSLNGAYEQYF. CDR3 nucleotides: TGTGCCAGCAGTTTGAACGGGGCCTACGAGCAGTACTTC. The chain couples TRBV6-2 or TRBV6-3 to TRBJ2-7; D perhaps matches TRBD2 (5 bases). Germline values: CDR1 MNHEY, CDR2 SVGEGT. V lost 4 bases, J lost 2 bases, and 9 bases lay in between. The CDR3 covers 13 residues.

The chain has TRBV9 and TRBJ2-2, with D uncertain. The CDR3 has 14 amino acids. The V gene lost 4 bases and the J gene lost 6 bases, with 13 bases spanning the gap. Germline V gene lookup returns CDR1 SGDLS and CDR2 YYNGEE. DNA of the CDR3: TGTGCCAGCAGCATTCGGGCCGACCCCGGGGAGCTGTTTTTT. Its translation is CASSIRADPGELFF. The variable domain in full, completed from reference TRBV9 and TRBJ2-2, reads DSGVTQTPKHLITATGQRVTLRCSPRSGDLSVYWYQQSLDQGLQFLIQYYNGEERAKGNILERFSAQQFPDLHSELNLSSLELGDSALYFCASSIRADPGELFFGEGSRLTVL.

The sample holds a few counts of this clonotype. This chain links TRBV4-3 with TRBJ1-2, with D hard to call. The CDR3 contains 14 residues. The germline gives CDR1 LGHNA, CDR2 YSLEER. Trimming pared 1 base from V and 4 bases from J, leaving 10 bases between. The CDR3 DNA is TGCGCCAGCAGCCAAGGCCCCGAAATCTATGGCTACACCTTC. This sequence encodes CASSQGPEIYGYTF.

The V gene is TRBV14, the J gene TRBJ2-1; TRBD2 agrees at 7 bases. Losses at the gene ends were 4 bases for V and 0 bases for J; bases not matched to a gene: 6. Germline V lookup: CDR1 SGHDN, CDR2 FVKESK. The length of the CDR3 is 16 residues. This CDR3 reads CASSPLGGSSYNEQFF. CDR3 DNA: TGTGCCAGCAGCCCCCTCGGGGGGAGCTCCTACAATGAGCAGTTCTTC.

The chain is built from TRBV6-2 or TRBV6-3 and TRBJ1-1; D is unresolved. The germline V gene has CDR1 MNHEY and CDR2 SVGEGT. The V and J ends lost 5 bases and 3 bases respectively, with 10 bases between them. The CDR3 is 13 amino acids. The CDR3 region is CASSTNRYTEAFF. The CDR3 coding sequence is TGTGCCAGCAGTACGAACAGATACACTGAAGCTTTCTTT.

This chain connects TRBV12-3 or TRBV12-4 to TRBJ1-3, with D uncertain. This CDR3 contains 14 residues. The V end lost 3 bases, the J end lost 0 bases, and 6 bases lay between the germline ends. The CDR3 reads CASSFSLSGNTIYF. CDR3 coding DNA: TGTGCCAGCAGTTTTTCCCTCTCTGGAAACACCATATATTTT.

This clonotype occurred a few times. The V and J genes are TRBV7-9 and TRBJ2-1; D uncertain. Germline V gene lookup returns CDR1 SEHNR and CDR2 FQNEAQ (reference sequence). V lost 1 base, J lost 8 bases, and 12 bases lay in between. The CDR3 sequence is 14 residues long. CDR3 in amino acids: CASSLEALSDEQFF. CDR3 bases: TGTGCCAGCAGCTTAGAGGCGCTATCTGATGAGCAGTTCTTC.

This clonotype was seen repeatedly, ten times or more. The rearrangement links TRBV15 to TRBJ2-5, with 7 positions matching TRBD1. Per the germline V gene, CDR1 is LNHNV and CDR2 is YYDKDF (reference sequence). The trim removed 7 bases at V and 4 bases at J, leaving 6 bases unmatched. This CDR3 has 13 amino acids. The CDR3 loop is CATTNGDRETQYF. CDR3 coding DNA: TGTGCCACCACCAATGGGGACAGAGAGACCCAGTACTTC.

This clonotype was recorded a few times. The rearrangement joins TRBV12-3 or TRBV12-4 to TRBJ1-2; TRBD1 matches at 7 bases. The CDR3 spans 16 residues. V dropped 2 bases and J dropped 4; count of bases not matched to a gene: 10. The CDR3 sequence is CASSLSLPGGPYGYTF. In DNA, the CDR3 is TGTGCCAGCAGTTTAAGTTTGCCAGGGGGTCCCTATGGCTACACCTTC.

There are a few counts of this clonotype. The CDR3 region has the DNA TGCGCCAGCAGCCAAGCCGGGACCTACAATGAGCAGTTCTTC. This encodes CASSQAGTYNEQFF. V and J are TRBV4-1 and TRBJ2-1, with D possibly matching TRBD2 (5 bases). The V gene's germline CDR1 is MGHRA and CDR2 YSYEKL. Trimming removed 1 base at V and 2 bases at J, with 6 bases between. The length of the CDR3 is 14 residues.

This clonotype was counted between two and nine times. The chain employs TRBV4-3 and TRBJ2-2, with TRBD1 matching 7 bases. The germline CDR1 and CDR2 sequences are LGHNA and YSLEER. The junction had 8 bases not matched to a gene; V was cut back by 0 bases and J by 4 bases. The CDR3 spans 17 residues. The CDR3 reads CASSQDLTGWGTGELFF. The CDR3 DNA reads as TGCGCCAGCAGCCAAGACTTGACAGGGTGGGGCACCGGGGAGCTGTTTTTT.

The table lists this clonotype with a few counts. The DNA of the CDR3 is TGTGCCAGCAGCTTGGGGACAGGGAGGCGTCAGCCCCAGCATTTT. This codes for CASSLGTGRRQPQHF. The rearrangement joins TRBV5-6 to TRBJ1-5; 8 positions match TRBD1. CDR1 and CDR2 from the germline V gene are SGHDT and YYEEEE. The CDR3 covers 15 residues. V dropped 0 bases and J dropped 6; count of bases not matched to a gene: 5.

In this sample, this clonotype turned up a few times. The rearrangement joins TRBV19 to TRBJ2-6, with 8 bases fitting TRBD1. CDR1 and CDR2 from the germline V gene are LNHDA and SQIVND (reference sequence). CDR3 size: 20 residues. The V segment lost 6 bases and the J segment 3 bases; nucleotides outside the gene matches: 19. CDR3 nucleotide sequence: TGTGCCAGTAGCCCCGGGACAGGAGGCCCGGAGTCTAATGGGGCCAACGTCCTGACTTTC. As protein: CASSPGTGGPESNGANVLTF.

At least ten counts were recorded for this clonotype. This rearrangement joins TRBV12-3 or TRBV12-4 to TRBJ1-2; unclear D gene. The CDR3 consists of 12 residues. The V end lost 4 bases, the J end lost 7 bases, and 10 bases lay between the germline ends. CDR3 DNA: TGTGCCAGCAGTTACGACCCCCGTGGCTACACCTTC. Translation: CASSYDPRGYTF.